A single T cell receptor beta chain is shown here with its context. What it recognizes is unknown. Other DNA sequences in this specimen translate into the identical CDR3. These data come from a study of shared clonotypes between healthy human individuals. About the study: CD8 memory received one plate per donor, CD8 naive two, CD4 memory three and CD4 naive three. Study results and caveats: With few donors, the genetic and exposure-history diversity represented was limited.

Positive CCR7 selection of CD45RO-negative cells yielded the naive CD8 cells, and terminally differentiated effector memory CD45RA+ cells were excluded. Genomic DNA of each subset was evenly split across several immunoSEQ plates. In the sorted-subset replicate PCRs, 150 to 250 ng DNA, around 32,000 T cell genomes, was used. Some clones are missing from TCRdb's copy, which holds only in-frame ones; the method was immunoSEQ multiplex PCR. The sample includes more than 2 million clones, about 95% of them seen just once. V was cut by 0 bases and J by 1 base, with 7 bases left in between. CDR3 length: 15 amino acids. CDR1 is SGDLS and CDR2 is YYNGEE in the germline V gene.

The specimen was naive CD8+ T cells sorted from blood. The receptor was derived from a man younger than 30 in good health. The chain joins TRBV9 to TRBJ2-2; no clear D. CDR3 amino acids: CASSVGRGNTGELFF. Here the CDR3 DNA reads TGTGCCAGCAGCGTAGGTCGCGGGAACACCGGGGAGCTGTTTTTT.